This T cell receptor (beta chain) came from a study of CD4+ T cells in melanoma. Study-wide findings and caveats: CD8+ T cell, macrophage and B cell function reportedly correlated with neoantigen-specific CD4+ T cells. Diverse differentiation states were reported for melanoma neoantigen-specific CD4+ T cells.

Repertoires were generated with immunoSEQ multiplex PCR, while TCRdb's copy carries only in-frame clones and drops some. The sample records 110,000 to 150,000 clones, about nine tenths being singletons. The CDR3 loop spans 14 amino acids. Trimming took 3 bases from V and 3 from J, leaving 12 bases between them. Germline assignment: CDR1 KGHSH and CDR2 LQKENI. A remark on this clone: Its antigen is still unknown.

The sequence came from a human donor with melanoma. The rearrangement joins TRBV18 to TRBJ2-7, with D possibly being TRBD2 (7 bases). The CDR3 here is CASSPAGGRYEQYF. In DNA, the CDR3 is TGTGCCAGCTCACCCGCCGGGGGGCGCTACGAGCAGTACTTC.